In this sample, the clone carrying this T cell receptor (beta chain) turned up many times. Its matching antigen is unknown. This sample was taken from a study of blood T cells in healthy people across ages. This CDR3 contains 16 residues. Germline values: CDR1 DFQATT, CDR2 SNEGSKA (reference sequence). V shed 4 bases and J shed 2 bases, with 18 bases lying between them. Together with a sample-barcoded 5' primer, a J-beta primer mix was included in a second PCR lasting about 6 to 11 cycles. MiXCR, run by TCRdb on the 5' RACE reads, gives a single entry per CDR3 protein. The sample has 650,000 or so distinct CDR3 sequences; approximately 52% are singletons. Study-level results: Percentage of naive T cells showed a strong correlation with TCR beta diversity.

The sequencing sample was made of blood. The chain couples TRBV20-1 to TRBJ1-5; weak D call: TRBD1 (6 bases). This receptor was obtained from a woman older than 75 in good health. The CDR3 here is CSATRTGLQGNQPQHF. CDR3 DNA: TGCAGTGCTACCAGAACAGGGCTCCAAGGCAATCAGCCCCAGCATTTT.